This T cell receptor beta chain originates from a study of shared clonotypes between healthy human individuals. For the study at large: The study drew on two women and a few men aged 18 to 49 as donors.

The assay was run at deep level. This table comes from immunoSEQ multiplex PCR, and its TCRdb copy is limited to in-frame clones, with some not included. This table has a few million clones, approximately 93% appearing once. The CDR3 has 14 amino acids. After removal of 5 bases from V and 7 bases from J, the junction contained 7 bases not matched to a gene. The germline V gene encodes CDR1 SNHLY and CDR2 FYNNEI. The chain combines TRBV2 with TRBJ2-2, with 7 bases aligning to TRBD1. The clonotype comes from a man aged 18 to 35 in good health. Some clones in this sample may be carry-over from other donors' samples. The specimen sequenced was naive CD4+ T cells from PBMCs. Subset given: CD45RA+ positively selected. CDR3 nucleotide sequence: TGTGCCAGCAGTTCGACAGGGTATAACGGGGAGCTGTTTTTT. Its translation: CASSSTGYNGELFF.